This TCR beta chain was captured in a study of blood T cell repertoires in COVID-19. Study overall: COVID-19 samples, acute and convalescent, were from the United States, Italy and Spain.

Study members were between about 18 and 89 years old and lived in approximately 25 US regions. Cohorts were determined from participant-reported clinical history. The CDR3 has 13 amino acids. Germline V gene sequence: CDR1 SGHTS, CDR2 YDEGEE. V was clipped by 0 bases and J by 2 bases, with 6 bases between them. Per the original methods: Estimated nucleated cell counts came from reference gene primer amplification. Some clones are missing from TCRdb's copy, which holds only in-frame ones; the method was immunoSEQ multiplex PCR. V and J calls and clone size are those listed in that table; D and trimming were worked out from the DNA. The sample has roughly 280,000 clones, 85% to 90% seen once.

Sequencing was performed on PBMCs or T cells enriched from blood (not recorded which). The chain has TRBV5-8 and TRBJ2-7, with a weak D call TRBD1 (5 bases). This TCR derives from a woman younger than 35 who had recovered from COVID-19. The CDR3 spells CASSLEGTYEQYF. CDR3 in DNA: TGTGCCAGCAGCTTGGAGGGGACCTACGAGCAGTACTTC.